Each of the 13 T cell receptor beta chains below was sequenced from the same sample in a study of identical twins (dated by TCRdb to 2016 to 2018). The library was made by 5' RACE. Sequencing relied on an Illumina HiSeq 2000. TCRdb reprocessed the public reads (quality trimming at Q25 with fastp, clone calling with MiXCR) and kept in-frame beta chains. Under each unique CDR3 protein, matching rows form one entry showing the most common genes and DNA. Present in this sample are hundreds of thousands of distinct CDR3 sequences, roughly 8.6% of which were seen just once. The ten largest clones add up to approximately 2.1% of the sample. Another study also made use of these data, one on yellow fever vaccine responses in identical twins.

Input material: memory (CD45RO+) T cells sorted from blood. The intended sense of this specimen's cell subset or site label: CD45RO+ enriched T cells. The source is a woman between 18 and 29 years old in good health.

This clonotype was counted ten times or more. The genes are TRBV6-2 or TRBV6-3 and TRBJ2-1, with D perhaps matching TRBD1 (5 bases). The CDR3 totals 14 residues. Germline V gene lookup returns CDR1 MNHEY and CDR2 SVGEGT. Trimming shortened V by 4 bases and J by 9 bases, and 16 bases separated the two germline ends. Here the CDR3 DNA reads TGTGCCAGCAGTTCCGGTTCAGGTAGGGGTGAGCAGTTCTTC. Protein product: CASSSGSGRGEQFF.

This clonotype was counted at least ten times. The J gene is TRBJ2-7, the V gene TRBV5-1; D is tentatively TRBD1 or TRBD2 (5 bases each). Trimming cost V 9 bases and J 6 bases, with 22 bases left between them. This CDR3 region has 14 residues. CDR1 is SGHRS, CDR2 YFSETQ, per germline. The CDR3 sequence is CAMTNYRSQLEQYF. The CDR3 region has the DNA TGCGCCATGACTAACTACAGGAGTCAGCTCGAGCAGTACTTC.

At least ten counts were recorded for this clonotype. V usage is TRBV5-1 and J usage is TRBJ1-1; TRBD1 matches 11 bases. CDR1 SGHRS and CDR2 YFSETQ come from the germline V gene. The CDR3 has 14 amino acids. Losses at the gene ends were 5 bases for V and 7 bases for J; bases not matched to a gene: 7. The CDR3 DNA follows: TGCGCCAGCAGTTCCGGGACAGGGGGACGTGAAGCTTTCTTT. As protein: CASSSGTGGREAFF.

The sample holds many counts of this clonotype. The chain recombines TRBV12-3 or TRBV12-4 with TRBJ1-2, with D hard to call. The CDR3 is 15 residues long. Trimming stripped 7 bases from V and 7 bases from J, with 22 bases between. DNA for the CDR3: TGTGCCAGCACCATCGACGGGGTGATAGGGTCTGGCTACACCTTC. Its translation is CASTIDGVIGSGYTF.

This clonotype was counted only a few times. This chain uses TRBV21-1 with TRBJ2-7. TRBV21-1 is tagged as a pseudogene. The CDR3 is 12 residues long. The CDR3 reads CASSKPAYEQYV. The CDR3 nucleotides read TGTGCCAGCAGCAAGCCTGCCTACGAGCAGTACGTC.

Only a few counts were recorded for this clonotype. The chain combines TRBV5-4 with TRBJ2-3; 8 nucleotides align to TRBD2. The CDR3 sequence is 15 residues long. The V gene end was trimmed by 2 bases and the J gene end by 0 bases; junction bases not matched to a gene: 2. Germline CDR1 reads SGHNT; CDR2 reads YYREEE (reference sequence). CDR3 loop: CASSLSGRSTDTQYF. The DNA of the CDR3 is TGTGCCAGCAGCTTAAGCGGGAGAAGCACAGATACGCAGTATTTT.

This clonotype has only a few counts. The rearrangement links TRBV5-6 to TRBJ2-1; 11 bases map to TRBD2. Germline loops: CDR1 SGHDT, CDR2 YYEEEE. This CDR3 region has 17 residues. The junction had 7 bases not matched to a gene; V was cut back by 3 bases and J by 2 bases. Here the CDR3 reads CASSSSLAGGTYNEQFF. The CDR3 DNA reads TGTGCCAGCAGCTCTAGCCTAGCGGGAGGAACCTACAATGAGCAGTTCTTC.

This clonotype was seen a few times. The chain recombines TRBV6-5 with TRBJ2-1; 9 bases line up with TRBD1. The CDR3 is 14 residues long. The V segment lost 1 base and the J segment 12 bases; nucleotides outside the gene matches: 7. The germline gives CDR1 MNHEY, CDR2 SVGAGI. DNA for the CDR3: TGTGCCAGCAGTTACTACCGGACAGGGGTCGCGCAGTTCTTC. Amino acid sequence: CASSYYRTGVAQFF.

This clonotype was seen more than once but under ten times. The chain combines TRBV6-2 or TRBV6-3 with TRBJ1-2; D ambiguous. CDR3 length: 15 residues. The V gene's germline CDR1 is MNHEY and CDR2 SVGEGT. V was pared by 7 bases and J by 3 bases, with 18 bases between. This CDR3 reads CASIRPGRRHYGYTF. The CDR3 nucleotides read TGTGCCAGCATCAGACCGGGAAGGAGACACTATGGCTACACCTTC.

This clonotype has a count of ten or more. The chain has TRBV5-1 and TRBJ1-2; no reliable D call. The CDR3 spans 20 residues. The V gene's germline CDR1 is SGHRS and CDR2 YFSETQ. Deletions cut 0 bases from V and 0 bases from J, with 24 bases between. CDR3 bases: TGCGCCAGCAGCTTGGCCGGCCCACCCCCGTGGGCCCAAGCTAACTATGGCTACACCTTC. Its protein is CASSLAGPPPWAQANYGYTF.

This clonotype was detected only a few times. The chain uses TRBV14 and TRBJ2-3; weak D call: TRBD2 (5 bases). V was cut by 1 base and J by 4 bases, with 15 bases left in between. The CDR3 runs 16 residues. Germline V gene sequence: CDR1 SGHDN, CDR2 FVKESK. CDR3 nucleotides: TGTGCCAGCAGCCAAGGCTCCGGACTCGCCGCAGATACGCAGTATTTT. Translating gives CASSQGSGLAADTQYF.

This clonotype occurred a few times. CDR3 protein: CASSQEGRLKGVYTF. The CDR3 DNA sequence: TGTGCCAGCAGCCAAGAGGGCAGGCTAAAAGGGGTCTACACCTTC. The genes are TRBV3-1 and TRBJ1-2; possibly TRBD1 for D (5 bases). The V and J ends lost 0 bases and 10 bases respectively, with 18 bases between them. CDR3 length: 15 residues. CDR1 LGHDT and CDR2 YNNKEL come from the germline V gene (reference sequence). The complete variable domain, with remaining parts taken from reference TRBV3-1 and TRBJ1-2, reads DTAVSQTPKYLVTQMGNDKSIKCEQNLGHDTMYWYKQDSKKFLKIMFSYNNKELIINETVPNRFSPKSPDKAHLNLHINSLELGDSAVYFCASSQEGRLKGVYTFGSGTRLTVV.

This clonotype turned up a few times. The chain couples TRBV29-1 to TRBJ2-4; weak D call: TRBD1 (6 bases). The CDR3 totals 13 residues. V was shortened by 1 base and J by 7 bases, with 11 bases between the two germline ends. CDR1 and CDR2 from the germline V gene are SQVTM and ANQGSEA. The CDR3 reads CSVEVVTGNIQYF. The CDR3, as DNA: TGCAGCGTTGAAGTGGTGACAGGCAACATTCAGTACTTC.